This TCR beta chain was found in a study of T cells in Graves' hyperthyroidism and ophthalmopathy. General study results and limits: Most expanded thyroid clonotypes above 0.001 also appeared in blood. A 13 V-J model separated ophthalmopathy from stable hyperthyroidism.

Germline values: CDR1 MGHRA, CDR2 YSYEKL. The V and J ends lost 1 base and 5 bases respectively, with 11 bases between them. This CDR3 is built from 14 residues. Note on this clonotype: What it binds is unknown.

With duration under 3 months, ophthalmopathy was active: Clinical Activity Score at least 3, NOSPECS at least 4. RNA transcripts yielded amplified TCR beta CDR3 regions. When the TCR CDR3 underwent first-round RT-PCR, the HTBI primer set was used. TCRdb used MiXCR to reprocess the multiplex PCR reads, holding one entry per CDR3 protein. Among around 240,000 distinct CDR3 sequences listed, about 16% were seen once. The origin of this receptor is a young woman with Graves' ophthalmopathy. Sequences were obtained from blood. The J gene is TRBJ1-1, the V gene TRBV4-1; D call uncertain. The CDR3 is CASSQVNMGTEAFF. CDR3 sequence (DNA): TGCGCCAGCAGCCAAGTGAATATGGGTACTGAAGCTTTCTTT.